This is a list of T cell receptor beta chains from one sample in a study of response to subunit inactivated influenza vaccine. Via MiXCR, TCRdb re-called the RT-PCR reads, giving one row per CDR3 protein. This sample has about 540,000 distinct CDR3 sequences, with approximately 24% found just once. A further study also used this sample, focusing on T cells expressing NK-cell markers.

The sample here was CD4+ T cells sorted from PBMCs, taken 11 to 12 days after vaccination. These receptors all stem from a man in his fifties who received an inactivated influenza vaccine. CDR3s include the opening cysteine and the closing phenylalanine or tryptophan. A D gene is named only where the DNA matches it firmly. Not every row has a clone size; where given, it reads once, few, many or a size class.

>TRBD1|NA|TRBV28|TRBJ2-1
TGTGCCAGCAGGGATGGTCCGGGACAGCTCACTTACAATGAGCAGTTCTTC
CASRDGPGQLTYNEQFF
>NA|few|TRBV9|TRBJ1-1
TGTGCCAGCAGCGTAGCTGGGAACACTGAAGCTTTCTTT
CASSVAGNTEAFF
>NA|once|TRBV5-6|TRBJ2-4
TGTGCCAGCAGCGCCGGACAGACCTACCTAGCCAAAAACATTCAGTACTTC
CASSAGQTYLAKNIQYF
>NA|few|TRBV4-2|TRBJ2-2
TGTGCCAGCAGCCAAGATCCGGGAACGGGTACCGGGGAGCTGTTTTTT
CASSQDPGTGTGELFF
>TRBD1|NA|TRBV6-5|TRBJ2-6
TGTGCCAGCAGTTACGGGACAGGGCTCTCTGGGGCCAACGTCCTGACTTTC
CASSYGTGLSGANVLTF
>NA|NA|TRBV28|TRBJ1-1
TGTGCCAGCAGTTTACAGGGTATTTTTGGTGAAGCTTTCTTT
CASSLQGIFGEAFF
>NA|NA|TRBV6-1|TRBJ1-6
TGTGCCAGCAGTGAAGCGCTTTGGGGGATGGGTTCACCCCTCCACTTT
CASSEALWGMGSPLHF
>NA|many|TRBV14|TRBJ2-7
TGTGCCAGCAGCCAAGATCCAGGGGACTCCTACGAGCAGTACTTC
CASSQDPGDSYEQYF
>NA|NA|TRBV20-1|TRBJ1-2
TGCAGTGCCCCGGGACACTGGGGCTATGGCTACACCTTC
CSAPGHWGYGYTF
>NA|NA|TRBV6-2/TRBV6-3|TRBJ2-7
TGTGCCAGCAGTCACCGCTTCCACGAGCAGTACTTC
CASSHRFHEQYF
>NA|many|TRBV7-9|TRBJ1-1
TGTGCCAGCAGCTTGCGAGGCCCACCCACTGAAGCTTTCTTT
CASSLRGPPTEAFF
>TRBD1|few|TRBV7-9|TRBJ2-3
TGTGCCAGCAGAACGGACAGGGGGAAGGCAGATACGCAGTATTTT
CASRTDRGKADTQYF
>NA|NA|TRBV7-9|TRBJ2-1
TGTGCCAGCAGCCCCCCCGATGAGCAGTTCTTC
CASSPPDEQFF
>TRBD2|NA|TRBV20-1|TRBJ2-3
TGCAGTGCTAGAGATCCCGGGAGGGCCCTCGCAGATACGCAGTATTTT
CSARDPGRALADTQYF
>NA|NA|TRBV11-3|TRBJ2-1
TGTGCCAGCAGCGCGGGACCCTACAATGAGCAGTTCTTC
CASSAGPYNEQFF
>NA|NA|TRBV19|TRBJ1-1
TGTGCCAGTAGTCCCCGTGTTGGGCTCATGTATGAAGCTTTCTTT
CASSPRVGLMYEAFF
>TRBD1|NA|TRBV7-2|TRBJ2-7
TGTGCCAGCAGAAAGGACAGGGTGGGGGGCTACGAGCAGTACTTC
CASRKDRVGGYEQYF
>TRBD1|NA|TRBV30|TRBJ2-7
TGTGCCACCCCCGGGACAGGGGGTGGCGAGCAGTACTTC
CATPGTGGGEQYF
>NA|NA|TRBV14|TRBJ2-7
TGTGCCAGCAGCCAAGATCTAGGCAGGGTAGGTAAACAGCAAGGAGGTCGGGCTACCTACGAGCAGTACTTC
CASSQDLGRVGKQQGGRATYEQYF
>TRBD2|few|TRBV15|TRBJ2-7
TGTGCCACCAGCAGAGAAACTAGCGGAAGCTACGAGCAGTACTTC
CATSRETSGSYEQYF
>NA|NA|TRBV29-1|TRBJ1-2
TGCAGCGTCCAAGACCGTAGGGGCTACACCTTC
CSVQDRRGYTF
>TRBD1|NA|TRBV3-1|TRBJ2-7
TGTGCCAGCAGCCAAGGGACAGGGGACTACGAGCAGTACTTC
CASSQGTGDYEQYF
>NA|few|TRBV6-2/TRBV6-3|TRBJ1-2
TGTGCCAGCAGGGCCTTGGGACGATATGGCTACACCTTC
CASRALGRYGYTF
>NA|NA|TRBV4-3|TRBJ2-7
TGCGCCAGCAGCCAAGTGAGTCGAACCTACGAGCAGTACTTC
CASSQVSRTYEQYF
>TRBD2|few|TRBV20-1|TRBJ2-5
TGCAGTGCTAGGGTTCCTACTAGCGGCCAAGAGACCCAGTACTTC
CSARVPTSGQETQYF
>NA|NA|TRBV15|TRBJ2-3
TGTGCCACCAGCAGAGTGTCTAGCACAGATACGCAGTATTTT
CATSRVSSTDTQYF